This T cell receptor beta chain was found in a study of T cells in Graves' hyperthyroidism and ophthalmopathy (dated by TCRdb to 2018 to 2020). Background on the whole study: Peripheral blood was collected at initial diagnosis, before any treatment. According to the paper, TCR Vbeta CDR3 sequencing was carried out on approximately 140 peripheral blood samples, which came from about 45 ophthalmopathy, around 75 hyperthyroidism and roughly 17 progressor patients. Prospective prediction of ophthalmopathy was tested in an independent validation cohort of some 20 hyperthyroidism patients and 17 patients who later progressed to ophthalmopathy. In addition, the study compared T-cell repertoires in thyroid tissue and in blood from several Graves' hyperthyroidism patients. After blood sampling, hyperthyroidism patients were treated with methimazole at a starting dose of 30 mg daily, and ophthalmopathy patients were treated with high-dose intravenous methylprednisolone. For training and testing, the roughly 93 patients in the discovery cohort were randomly divided in a 7:3 ratio. TCR V-J signatures able to tell the groups apart were searched for in a discovery cohort of 95 to 100 patients, of whom roughly 42 had Graves' ophthalmopathy and roughly 57 had stable Graves' hyperthyroidism. What the study reported, not specific to this receptor: Sample size was not statistically predetermined, and investigators were not blinded to group allocation. In cross-validation, a model built on a 13 V-J signature told ophthalmopathy apart from stable hyperthyroidism with under 90% sensitivity and approximately 81% specificity, and in testing the same model reached 80%/75%. Most expanded thyroid clonotypes (frequency above 0.001) were also found in blood, which suggests that blood repertoires may mirror thyroid immune responses. During validation, the model predicted progression to ophthalmopathy a median of roughly 7.1 months ahead of onset, with around 71% sensitivity and around 73% specificity.

This clonotype was seen a handful of times. Its cognate antigen has yet to be identified. There are no base qualities to consult, and no much larger clone falls within one base. Stable Graves' hyperthyroidism was defined as no progression to ophthalmopathy during 18 months of follow-up. Hyperthyroidism patients were newly diagnosed, had a disease duration of under 2 months, and were aged 18 to 65 years. Exclusion was applied to patients with uncontrolled infections, other autoimmune diseases, pregnancy or lactation. Diagnoses relied on clinical symptoms, serum thyroxine and TRAb, thyroid ultrasound and orbital computed tomography. Ficoll-Paque density gradient centrifugation was used to isolate PBMCs from around 10 ml of fresh peripheral blood. Total RNA was extracted with Trizol reagent, and quality was checked on an Agilent 2100 Bioanalyzer. CDR1 and CDR2, per the germline V gene, are SGDLS and YYNGEE. The junction shows trimming of 3 bases on V and 8 bases on J, and the gene matches do not reach 10 bases of it. Its CDR3 holds 15 amino acids, cysteine through phenylalanine. Only the CDR3 portion is preserved as DNA: 45 bases, with reading frame beginning at the first base.

Amplification of TCR beta CDR3 regions was carried out from RNA transcripts. For the first round of RT-PCR on the TCR CDR3, the HTBI primer set was used together with the Qiagen OneStep RT-PCR kit. The libraries were constructed in a second round of multiplex PCR and then size-selected and purified. The libraries were sequenced on an Illumina HiSeq2000 using paired-end 100 bp reads. The source study handled its data this way. Raw data were processed with SOAPnuke, discarding reads with adapters, uncalled bases, mean Phred below 15, or no exact constant-primer or identifier match. COPE v1.2.5 was used to merge high-quality paired reads, and clonotypes were defined as unique nucleotide sequences. MiTCR v1.1 was used to align clonotypes to the IMGT TRBV, TRBD and TRBJ reference segments. Analysis was restricted to V-J combinations with a frequency above 0.0001, which covered 98% to 99.2% of repertoires. The TCS score was defined as F50 (clonal expansion) divided by E x V (chaos), with BLOSUM62-based TCRdist calculated between CDR3 peptides within each V-J. Welch's t-statistics and random forest reduced roughly 540 V-J features to roughly 13, which were used in a naive Bayes classifier (R e1071). Starting from the raw public reads, TCRdb applied fastp trimming at Q25, assembled clones with MiXCR and retained in-frame beta chains. CDR3 protein duplicates are merged, each entry listing the most common genes and DNA. The V and J calls reflect TCRdb's pipeline rather than the authors' work. The table for this sample lists some 720,000 distinct CDR3 sequences; about 15% of them were counted only once. The ten top clones hold 8.4% of the sample.

Sample: blood. The chain is encoded by TRBV9 joined to TRBJ1-4; TRBD1 lines up with 7 middle nucleotides. The TCR comes from a man aged 18 to 35 with Graves' hyperthyroidism. The CDR3 loop reads CASSASSGTVEKLFF. The DNA is as follows: TGTGCCAGCAGCGCTTCTTCCGGGACAGTCGAAAAACTGTTTTTT.